These 20 T cell receptor beta chains share one sample of origin, sequenced in a study of blood T cell repertoires in COVID-19. Using immunoSEQ multiplex PCR, the repertoire was profiled, and TCRdb retains in-frame clones only, with some absent. Of roughly 100,000 clones in the sample, approximately 88% were seen once. Sequencing used peripheral blood. These receptors came from a woman between 65 and 79 years old with acute or convalescent COVID-19.

V usage is TRBV28 and J usage is TRBJ2-2; 7 bases are shared with TRBD1. This CDR3 spans 14 amino acids. Looked up from germline, CDR1 is MDHEN and CDR2 is SYDVKM. Trimming cost V 6 bases and J 4 bases; bases outside gene matches: 5. As DNA, the CDR3 is TGTGCCAGCAGACACAGGGGTTTCACCGGGGAGCTGTTTTTT. Translating gives CASRHRGFTGELFF.

The gene calls are TRBV11-1 and TRBJ1-2; D gene unclear. V gave up 0 bases and J gave up 7 bases, with 12 bases separating them. The CDR3 extends over 14 amino acids. Germline loops: CDR1 SGHAT, CDR2 FQDESV (reference sequence). CDR3 nucleotides: TGTGCCAGCAGCTTAGCGCCCGGGTTTAGTGGCTACACCTTC. This translates into CASSLAPGFSGYTF.

The J gene is TRBJ2-1, the V gene TRBV5-5; D might be TRBD2 (5 bases). The CDR3 has 14 residues. Looked up from germline, CDR1 is SGHKS and CDR2 is YYEKEE (reference sequence). The V end was cut by 4 bases, the J end by 4 bases, with 12 bases between. CDR3 region: CASSSGGFYNEQFF. In DNA, the CDR3 is TGTGCCAGCAGCAGCGGCGGATTTTACAATGAGCAGTTCTTC.

This clone has a handful of counts. The chain carries TRBV28 and TRBJ1-5; the match to TRBD1 covers 7 bases. The V gene's germline CDR1 is MDHEN and CDR2 SYDVKM. This CDR3 contains 17 residues. J lost 4 bases, V lost 3 bases, and 12 bases had no gene match. Written as DNA, the CDR3 is TGTGCCAGCAGTTTGGAAATACAGGGGACCTTAAATCAGCCCCAGCATTTT. It yields the protein CASSLEIQGTLNQPQHF. The full variable domain, rest sourced from reference TRBV28 and TRBJ1-5, is DVKVTQSSRYLVKRTGEKVFLECVQDMDHENMFWYRQDPGLGLRLIYFSYDVKMKEKGDIPEGYSVSREKKERFSLILESASTNQTSMYLCASSLEIQGTLNQPQHFGDGTRLSIL.

The rearrangement links TRBV5-1 to TRBJ1-1; TRBD1 aligns across 7 bases. Germline trimming cut 4 bases from V and 11 bases from J; bases unmatched to any gene: 11. Germline CDR1 and CDR2: SGHRS and YFSETQ. The CDR3 extends over 13 amino acids. The CDR3 sequence is CASSAGDSLFAFF. The CDR3 coding sequence is TGCGCCAGCAGCGCCGGGGACAGCCTCTTTGCTTTCTTT.

V is TRBV11-3 and J is TRBJ2-5, with 9 bases that match TRBD1. This CDR3 is built from 18 residues. Germline lookup yields CDR1 SGHNT and CDR2 YENEEA. V shed 3 bases, J shed 0 bases, and the junction held 11 bases outside the gene matches. The CDR3: CASSLGDRVSRNQETQYF. The CDR3 DNA follows: TGTGCCAGCAGCTTGGGGGACAGGGTTTCCCGGAACCAAGAGACCCAGTACTTC.

This clone was observed once. This chain uses TRBV23-1 with TRBJ2-3; tentative D call: TRBD2 (6 bases). TRBV23-1 is an ORF for which the function is uncertain. The V gene lost 2 bases and the J gene lost 2 bases, with 14 bases spanning the gap. This CDR3 region has 16 residues. Written as DNA, the CDR3 is TGCGCCAGCAGTCAACTGGAGTCGGGGGTCACAGATACGCAGTATTTT. This gives the protein CASSQLESGVTDTQYF.

The rearrangement joins TRBV11-3 to TRBJ1-1; maybe TRBD1 (5 bases). The CDR3 is 14 residues long. CDR1 SGHNT and CDR2 YENEEA come from the germline V gene. The V gene lost 3 bases and the J gene lost 1 base, with 9 bases spanning the gap. CDR3 sequence (DNA): TGTGCCAGCAGCTTCCAGGGTCCGAACACTGAAGCTTTCTTT. Its protein product is CASSFQGPNTEAFF.

The chain is built from TRBV18 and TRBJ1-4; tentatively, D is TRBD1 (6 bases). Germline V lookup: CDR1 KGHSH, CDR2 LQKENI. Trimming pared 6 bases from V and 2 bases from J, leaving 10 bases between. The CDR3 runs to 14 residues. In DNA form, the CDR3 reads TGTGCCAGCTCGGAACAGGGTACTAATGAAAAACTGTTTTTT. As protein: CASSEQGTNEKLFF.

The V call is TRBV28, the J call TRBJ1-2, with D unresolved. V was shortened by 8 bases and J by 5 bases, with 18 bases between the two germline ends. This CDR3 is 14 amino acids long. Germline CDR1 reads MDHEN; CDR2 reads SYDVKM. CDR3 residues: CASRPLRGGYGYTF. The CDR3 nucleotides read TGTGCCAGCCGACCTCTCCGGGGTGGGTATGGCTACACCTTC.

This chain joins TRBV6-5 and TRBJ2-7; possibly TRBD2 for D (6 bases). Germline V gives CDR1 MNHEY, CDR2 SVGAGI. V was clipped by 5 bases and J by 12 bases, with 17 bases between them. The CDR3 contains 12 residues. CDR3 in DNA: TGTGCCAGCAGTCACCCGGGACTCGTAATGTACGTC. Its protein product is CASSHPGLVMYV.

The gene calls are TRBV3-1 (or the pseudogene TRBV3-2) and TRBJ2-1, with D unclear. CDR3 length: 12 amino acids. V lost 1 base and J lost 7, with 5 bases in between. Germline loops: CDR1 LGHDT, CDR2 YNNKEL (reference sequence). This CDR3 reads CASSQGANEQFF. In nucleotides, the CDR3 is TGTGCCAGCAGCCAAGGAGCTAATGAGCAGTTCTTC.

This clone was seen a single time. The rearrangement links TRBV11-2 to TRBJ2-5, with D unclear. The ends were cut back, 5 bases at V and 2 bases at J, with 3 bases in the middle. CDR1 and CDR2 from the germline V gene are SGHAT and FQNNGV. CDR3 length equals 11 residues. The CDR3 protein is CASSIQETQYF. The CDR3 nucleotides are TGTGCCAGCAGCATACAAGAGACCCAGTACTTC.

The rearrangement joins TRBV6-5 to TRBJ2-7, with 7 nucleotides matching TRBD1. V lost 0 bases to trimming and J lost 6 bases; unmatched junction nucleotides: 8. This CDR3 spans 15 amino acids. Germline loops: CDR1 MNHEY, CDR2 SVGAGI. CDR3 protein: CASSYSIGGFSEQYF. As DNA, the CDR3 is TGTGCCAGCAGTTACTCGATAGGGGGCTTCTCCGAGCAGTACTTC.

This sequence joins TRBV5-1 and TRBJ1-6; a possible D gene is TRBD1 (5 bases). Looked up from germline, CDR1 is SGHRS and CDR2 is YFSETQ. The CDR3 extends over 16 amino acids. Trimming pared 4 bases from V and 9 bases from J, leaving 20 bases between. In DNA, the CDR3 is TGCGCCAGCAGCCTGGGTTTAGGGACGGGGGGTTCACCCCTCCACTTT. Translating it yields CASSLGLGTGGSPLHF.

The chain carries TRBV6-1 and TRBJ1-4, with D perhaps matching TRBD1 (5 bases). The CDR3 spans 16 residues. Trimming cost V 2 bases and J 2 bases, with 12 bases left between them. CDR1 and CDR2 from the germline V gene are MNHNS and SASEGT. The CDR3 region has the DNA TGTGCCAGCAGTGAACGAGCCGGGGGGACTAATGAAAAACTGTTTTTT. This translates into CASSERAGGTNEKLFF.

This chain joins TRBV6-5 and TRBJ1-1; no clear D. The CDR3 sequence is 11 residues long. V dropped 8 bases and J dropped 6 bases, with 10 bases sitting between them. Germline-derived CDR1 and CDR2 are MNHEY and SVGAGI. CDR3 sequence: CASGRRSEAFF. In DNA form, the CDR3 reads TGTGCCAGCGGGCGCCGGTCTGAAGCTTTCTTT.

This chain uses TRBV5-5 with TRBJ1-1; D unclear. Germline loops: CDR1 SGHKS, CDR2 YYEKEE (reference sequence). V was cut by 2 bases and J by 1 base, with 6 bases left in between. The CDR3 covers 13 residues. As DNA, the CDR3 is TGTGCCAGCAGCTTTGCAGGGAACACTGAAGCTTTCTTT. This gives the protein CASSFAGNTEAFF. Drawing the rest from reference TRBV5-5 and TRBJ1-1, the complete variable domain is DAGVTQSPTHLIKTRGQQVTLRCSPISGHKSVSWYQQVLGQGPQFIFQYYEKEERGRGNFPDRFSARQFPNYSSELNVNALLLGDSALYLCASSFAGNTEAFFGQGTRLTVV.

The chain employs TRBV19 and TRBJ1-4, with 7 bases identical to TRBD1. CDR1 is LNHDA, CDR2 SQIVND, per germline (reference sequence). The CDR3 is 15 residues long. J gave up 5 bases and V 4 bases, and 7 bases lay outside the gene matches. CDR3 DNA: TGTGCCAGTAGTAGCGGACAGGTCCAGAATGAAAAACTGTTTTTT. Its translation is CASSSGQVQNEKLFF.

This clone was counted once. This rearrangement joins TRBV7-6 to TRBJ1-4; D is unclear. Trimming left V 2 bases short and J 4 bases short, with 11 bases between. The germline V gene encodes CDR1 SGHVS and CDR2 FNYEAQ. The CDR3 has 15 amino acids. The CDR3 DNA reads as TGTGCCAGCAGCTTATTCGGACTGAGTAATGAAAAACTGTTTTTT. Encoded protein: CASSLFGLSNEKLFF.